The clone carrying this T cell receptor beta chain was found once. The data derive from a study of blood T cell repertoires in COVID-19. Unmatched junction bases numbered 7, after V lost 6 bases and J lost 10 bases. The CDR3 consists of 13 residues. The V gene's germline CDR1 is MNHEY and CDR2 SVGAGI. Sequencing was performed with immunoSEQ multiplex PCR; in TCRdb, only in-frame clones are kept and a portion is missing. The data contain approximately 240,000 clones, about 93% of them singletons. The V and J genes are TRBV6-5 and TRBJ2-4; TRBD2 matches 9 bases. The clonotype was recovered from a woman under 30 who had recovered from COVID-19. The sequenced material came from PBMCs or T cells enriched from blood (not recorded which). DNA for the CDR3: TGTGCCAGCAGGAAAGCGGGAGGCCTTATTCAGTACTTC. It codes for CASRKAGGLIQYF.